This T cell receptor (beta chain) was recorded in a study of blood T cell repertoires in COVID-19. Study summary: Sources were T cells, B-cell-depleted T cells, or PBMCs; the material itself was cDNA or gDNA.

TCRdb's copy holds only in-frame clones and misses some; the assay was immunoSEQ multiplex PCR. Of approximately 170,000 clones in the sample, 84% were seen once. The study recruited people aged 18 to 89 years across approximately 23 US areas. Clinical history reported by participants formed the basis on which cohorts were assigned. Resolution of symptoms, clearance, or two negative PCRs was present in recovered Cohort 3 donors. Trimming pared 0 bases from V and 9 bases from J, leaving 12 bases between. This CDR3 comprises 14 residues. Germline assignment: CDR1 MNHEY and CDR2 SVGAGI. The sequence was obtained from a woman aged 45 to 65 who had recovered from COVID-19. The chain uses TRBV6-5 and TRBJ1-5; D is possibly TRBD1 (6 bases). The sample consisted of PBMCs or T cells enriched from blood (not recorded which). Here the CDR3 DNA reads TGTGCCAGCAGTTACTCCACAGGGATATGGCCCCAGCATTTT. This encodes CASSYSTGIWPQHF.